The 29 T cell receptor beta chains given below trace back to one sample, sequenced in a study of CD4 T cells in relation to SARS-CoV-2 and coronaviruses. CD4+ T cells from unexposed donors were obtained before the COVID-19 pandemic (2011-2018). Assay: immunoSEQ multiplex PCR; the TCRdb copy retains only in-frame clones and omits some. Here the sample spans roughly 63,000 clones, 94% being singletons. Sequenced sample: naive CD4+ T cells from PBMCs. The subset was: naive CD4+ T cells isolated by negative enrichment. These receptors originate from a human donor in good health.

This clone was observed once. The rearrangement uses TRBV2 and TRBJ1-5, with D hard to call. This CDR3 is 12 amino acids long. The V end lost 5 bases, the J end lost 5 bases, and 7 bases lay between the germline ends. Germline V gene lookup returns CDR1 SNHLY and CDR2 FYNNEI. CDR3 nucleotide sequence: TGTGCCAGCAGTCCGGTGGATCAGCCCCAGCATTTT. As protein: CASSPVDQPQHF. The full variable domain, with the rest looked up from reference TRBV2 and TRBJ1-5, is EPEVTQTPSHQVTQMGQEVILRCVPISNHLYFYWYRQILGQKVEFLVSFYNNEISEKSEIFDDQFSVERPDGSNFTLKIRSTKLEDSAMYFCASSPVDQPQHFGDGTRLSIL.

V is TRBV12-3 or TRBV12-4 and J is TRBJ1-2, with D possibly matching TRBD1 (5 bases). V was pared by 6 bases and J by 4 bases, with 12 bases between. This CDR3 is built from 13 residues. Here the CDR3 reads CASSLPGTYGYTF. The CDR3 nucleotides read TGTGCCAGCAGCCTCCCAGGGACCTATGGCTACACCTTC.

The chain recombines TRBV2 with TRBJ2-3; TRBD1 might be the D (6 bases). Between the trimmed V and J ends, which lost 5 bases and 0 bases, there was a span of 15 bases. The CDR3 runs 16 residues. Germline-derived CDR1 and CDR2 are SNHLY and FYNNEI. CDR3 DNA: TGTGCCAGCAGTAAACAGGGTAGCCTCAGCACAGATACGCAGTATTTT. Protein sequence: CASSKQGSLSTDTQYF.

The genes are TRBV4-1 and TRBJ2-1; the match to TRBD2 covers 11 bases. Per the germline V gene, CDR1 is MGHRA and CDR2 is YSYEKL. Germline trimming cut 0 bases from V and 1 base from J; bases unmatched to any gene: 5. This CDR3 region has 18 residues. CDR3: CASSQDSGRAVSYNEQFF. In DNA form, the CDR3 reads TGCGCCAGCAGCCAAGATAGCGGGAGGGCCGTTTCCTACAATGAGCAGTTCTTC.

J is TRBJ2-1 and V is TRBV11-2; 8 nucleotides align to TRBD2. CDR3 size: 18 residues. J lost 3 bases, V lost 0 bases, and 10 bases had no gene match. CDR1 is SGHAT and CDR2 is FQNNGV in the germline V gene. CDR3 coding DNA: TGTGCCAGCAGCTTAGATTATGATGGCAGCGGGAGCTACAATGAGCAGTTCTTC. Protein sequence: CASSLDYDGSGSYNEQFF.

The chain employs TRBV19 and TRBJ2-4, with D perhaps TRBD2 (6 bases). V was clipped by 1 base and J by 0 bases, with 7 bases between them. This CDR3 has 15 residues. The germline V gene encodes CDR1 LNHDA and CDR2 SQIVND (reference sequence). As DNA, the CDR3 is TGTGCCAGTAGTATAGCGGGACTAGCCAAAAACATTCAGTACTTC. This encodes CASSIAGLAKNIQYF.

CDR3 loop: CASSATSGNADTQYF. The CDR3 coding sequence is TGCGCCAGCAGCGCAACTAGCGGGAATGCAGATACGCAGTATTTT. The chain joins TRBV5-1 to TRBJ2-3; 10 bases are shared with TRBD2. Losses at the gene ends were 4 bases for V and 4 bases for J; bases not matched to a gene: 6. CDR1 and CDR2 (germline): SGHRS, YFSETQ. The CDR3 is made up of 15 amino acids.

The V gene is TRBV6-1, the J gene TRBJ2-7; 9 nucleotides align to TRBD2. The CDR3 loop spans 15 amino acids. Germline loops: CDR1 MNHNS, CDR2 SASEGT. The J segment lost 6 bases and the V segment lost 5 bases, leaving 11 bases of the junction unmatched. For the CDR3, the DNA is TGTGCCAGCAGTCAAAGCGGGAGGACCACCGCCGAGCAGTACTTC. Its protein product is CASSQSGRTTAEQYF.

V is TRBV24-1 and J is TRBJ2-2, with 9 bases aligning to TRBD2. The germline V gene encodes CDR1 KGHDR and CDR2 SFDVKD. V lost 2 bases to trimming and J lost 1 base; unmatched junction nucleotides: 10. This CDR3 is 19 amino acids long. In DNA, the CDR3 is TGTGCCACCAGTGATTCAAAGCGGGGGGCCCTACGGAACACCGGGGAGCTGTTTTTT. Its protein is CATSDSKRGALRNTGELFF.

V and J are TRBV27 and TRBJ2-1, with 13 nucleotides matching TRBD2. Losses at the gene ends were 3 bases for V and 9 bases for J; bases not matched to a gene: 5. This CDR3 has 15 amino acids. Looked up from germline, CDR1 is MNHEY and CDR2 is SMNVEV (reference sequence). The DNA for the CDR3 is TGTGCCAGCAGTTTCCTAGGACTAGCGGGAGTTGAGCAGTTCTTC. Its protein product is CASSFLGLAGVEQFF.

The chain recombines TRBV11-2 with TRBJ2-1, with 10 bases aligning to TRBD2. The CDR3 is 18 residues long. V was pared by 5 bases and J by 5 bases, with 15 bases of the junction left unmatched. Germline V lookup: CDR1 SGHAT, CDR2 FQNNGV. In DNA form, the CDR3 reads TGTGCCAGCAGCCGGAGACGTTCACTAGCGGGATCCAACAATGAGCAGTTCTTC. Protein sequence: CASSRRRSLAGSNNEQFF.

The rearrangement links TRBV3-1 (or the pseudogene TRBV3-2) to TRBJ1-2; D uncertain. V was cut by 3 bases and J by 4 bases, with 15 bases left in between. Germline CDR1 and CDR2: LGHDT and YNNKEL (reference sequence). The CDR3 sequence is 15 residues long. CDR3 sequence reads: CASSHGPGIRYGYTF. The CDR3 nucleotides are TGTGCCAGCAGCCATGGGCCAGGTATCCGCTATGGCTACACCTTC.

This chain links TRBV5-1 with TRBJ2-7; TRBD2 matches 14 bases. Germline V gives CDR1 SGHRS, CDR2 YFSETQ. The CDR3 totals 15 residues. The junction had 4 bases not matched to a gene; V was cut back by 4 bases and J by 4 bases. The CDR3 protein is CASSGGTSGSYEQYF. CDR3 sequence (DNA): TGCGCCAGCAGCGGCGGGACTAGCGGGAGTTACGAGCAGTACTTC.

The rearrangement joins TRBV5-1 to TRBJ1-1; a possible D gene is TRBD1 (5 bases). V lost 0 bases, J lost 0 bases, and 15 bases lay in between. The CDR3 is 17 amino acids. Germline V gene sequence: CDR1 SGHRS, CDR2 YFSETQ. The CDR3 loop reads CASSLARDSLMNTEAFF. In DNA form, the CDR3 reads TGCGCCAGCAGCTTGGCCAGAGACAGCCTCATGAACACTGAAGCTTTCTTT. Drawing the rest from reference TRBV5-1 and TRBJ1-1, the complete variable domain is KAGVTQTPRYLIKTRGQQVTLSCSPISGHRSVSWYQQTPGQGLQFLFEYFSETQRNKGNFPGRFSGRQFSNSRSEMNVSTLELGDSALYLCASSLARDSLMNTEAFFGQGTRLTVV.

This rearrangement joins TRBV19 to TRBJ1-2, with 8 bases identical to TRBD1. This CDR3 region has 15 residues. J gave up 2 bases and V 7 bases, and 9 bases lay outside the gene matches. CDR1 is LNHDA and CDR2 is SQIVND in the germline V gene (reference sequence). The CDR3 loop reads CASTNTGGENYGYTF. CDR3 DNA: TGTGCCAGTACGAACACAGGGGGGGAGAACTATGGCTACACCTTC.

J is TRBJ2-2 and V is TRBV30; D is unclear. The CDR3 is 13 residues long. The V end lost 0 bases, the J end lost 5 bases, and 7 bases lay between the germline ends. From germline, CDR1 is GTSNPN and CDR2 SVGIG (reference sequence). In DNA, the CDR3 is TGTGCCTGGAGTGTTCTTGTTACCGGGGAGCTGTTTTTT. Residues: CAWSVLVTGELFF.

This clone has more than one count but fewer than ten. The chain employs TRBV10-1 and TRBJ1-3; D remains ambiguous. Germline assignment: CDR1 WNHNN and CDR2 SYGVQD (reference sequence). The CDR3 runs to 14 residues. The V end was cut by 3 bases, the J end by 0 bases, with 6 bases between. The CDR3 DNA follows: TGCGCCAGCAGTGAATCCTTCTCTGGAAACACCATATATTTT. It translates to CASSESFSGNTIYF.

The V and J genes are TRBV2 and TRBJ1-6, with TRBD1 identical over 7 bases. V shed 2 bases and J 0 bases; nucleotides not matched to a gene: 7. CDR3 length equals 18 residues. Germline lookup yields CDR1 SNHLY and CDR2 FYNNEI. For the CDR3, the DNA is TGTGCCAGCAGTGAACGGGACAGCCGGAGCTCCTATAATTCACCCCTCCACTTT. Residues: CASSERDSRSSYNSPLHF.

This rearrangement joins TRBV28 to TRBJ1-3; 10 nucleotides align to TRBD1. V dropped 6 bases and J dropped 4; count of bases not matched to a gene: 6. The germline gives CDR1 MDHEN, CDR2 SYDVKM. The CDR3 length is 15 residues. The CDR3: CASSETGGRGNTIYF. CDR3 in DNA: TGTGCCAGCAGCGAGACAGGGGGCAGAGGAAACACCATATATTTT.

The genes are TRBV6-6 and TRBJ2-3; 9 bases are a match to TRBD2. CDR1 is MNHNY, CDR2 SVGAGI, per germline (reference sequence). After removal of 6 bases from V and 2 bases from J, the junction contained 9 bases not matched to a gene. This CDR3 is 16 amino acids long. The CDR3 coding sequence is TGTGCCAGCAGAACCGGGACTAGCTTTATCACAGATACGCAGTATTTT. This encodes CASRTGTSFITDTQYF.

V and J are TRBV19 and TRBJ1-1; D remains ambiguous. V dropped 1 base and J dropped 2 bases, with 5 bases sitting between them. In germline, CDR1 is LNHDA, CDR2 SQIVND (reference sequence). The CDR3 runs 13 residues. CDR3 DNA: TGTGCCAGTAGTATAGCGGTTAACACTGAAGCTTTCTTT. Its translation: CASSIAVNTEAFF.

This sequence joins TRBV30 and TRBJ2-7, with D possibly matching TRBD2 (5 bases). The V end was cut by 5 bases, the J end by 2 bases, with 13 bases between. The CDR3 is 13 residues long. Germline CDR1 GTSNPN, CDR2 SVGIG (reference sequence). The CDR3 is CAWARESTYEQYF. In DNA, the CDR3 is TGTGCCTGGGCACGGGAATCGACCTACGAGCAGTACTTC.

The rearrangement links TRBV2 to TRBJ1-2; a weak D match, TRBD1 (5 bases). Deletions cut 3 bases from V and 5 bases from J, with 13 bases between. Germline V gene data show CDR1 as SNHLY and CDR2 as FYNNEI. The CDR3 has 14 residues. For the CDR3, the DNA is TGTGCCAGCAGTGATAAGACAGTGCGATATGGCTACACCTTC. Translation gives CASSDKTVRYGYTF.

This clone was detected once. The chain recombines TRBV19 with TRBJ1-5, with D possibly TRBD1 on 6 matching bases. The germline V gene encodes CDR1 LNHDA and CDR2 SQIVND (reference sequence). The CDR3 covers 15 residues. V gave up 5 bases and J gave up 2 bases, with 13 bases separating them. The DNA for the CDR3 is TGTGCCAGTAGTTTCCAGGGGACGGGCAATCAGCCCCAGCATTTT. Protein product: CASSFQGTGNQPQHF.

This chain uses TRBV9 with TRBJ1-2; D is undetermined. V lost 4 bases and J lost 8, with 21 bases in between. CDR3 length: 15 residues. Germline V gene sequence: CDR1 SGDLS, CDR2 YYNGEE. CDR3 DNA sequence: TGTGCCAGCAGCTCACAACCGGGAGGGAGTTTAGGCTACACCTTC. Protein sequence: CASSSQPGGSLGYTF.

This clone was seen just once. The rearrangement uses TRBV28 and TRBJ1-2; TRBD1 matches 7 bases. CDR1 MDHEN and CDR2 SYDVKM come from the germline V gene. J gave up 4 bases and V 6 bases, and 14 bases lay outside the gene matches. The CDR3 covers 16 residues. The CDR3 DNA sequence: TGTGCCAGCAGCCCTACAGGGAGGGGGCGGGCCTATGGCTACACCTTC. Residues: CASSPTGRGRAYGYTF.

This chain uses TRBV27 with TRBJ2-3, with unresolved D. The CDR3 totals 14 residues. The V end was cut by 6 bases, the J end by 3 bases, with 13 bases between. Germline values: CDR1 MNHEY, CDR2 SMNVEV (reference sequence). This CDR3 is CASSTLERTDTQYF. For the CDR3, the DNA is TGTGCCAGCAGCACCCTGGAAAGGACAGATACGCAGTATTTT.

The J gene is TRBJ2-1, the V gene TRBV11-3, with 11 bases lining up with TRBD2. Germline CDR1 reads SGHNT; CDR2 reads YENEEA. CDR3 size: 15 residues. V lost 5 bases to trimming and J lost 7 bases; unmatched junction nucleotides: 7. CDR3 sequence reads: CASSPLAGVQNEQFF. The DNA of the CDR3 is TGTGCCAGCAGCCCACTAGCGGGAGTTCAGAATGAGCAGTTCTTC.

In DNA, the CDR3 is TGTGCCAGCAGTACATCACGGACTAGCGGCTACAATGAGCAGTTCTTC. It codes for CASSTSRTSGYNEQFF. This rearrangement joins TRBV28 to TRBJ2-1, with TRBD2 matching over 10 bases. The germline gives CDR1 MDHEN, CDR2 SYDVKM. Losses at the gene ends were 5 bases for V and 3 bases for J; bases not matched to a gene: 7. CDR3 length: 16 amino acids.